A single sample is the source of the 29 T cell receptor beta chains below, sequenced in a study of T cell responses to AZD1222 COVID-19 vaccine. Produced via immunoSEQ multiplex PCR; TCRdb's table is partial and in-frame only. Altogether tens of thousands of clones are present, approximately 89% being singletons, with the ten largest covering roughly 8%. Sequences were derived from peripheral blood, sampled 28 days after the second AZD1222 dose. All receptors derive from an adult who received the AZD1222 COVID-19 vaccine.

The genes are TRBV2 and TRBJ1-6, with a weak D call TRBD1 (5 bases). Deletions cut 2 bases from V and 8 bases from J, with 13 bases between. This CDR3 comprises 15 residues. Germline V gene data show CDR1 as SNHLY and CDR2 as FYNNEI. The CDR3 loop is CASSERVPRDSPLHF. CDR3 DNA: TGTGCCAGCAGTGAAAGGGTCCCCAGGGATTCACCCCTCCACTTT.

The V and J genes are TRBV5-6 and TRBJ1-2; D perhaps matches TRBD1 (6 bases). The CDR3 runs to 14 residues. V lost 2 bases and J 2 bases, leaving 10 bases between the germline ends. The germline gives CDR1 SGHDT, CDR2 YYEEEE. The CDR3 sequence: CASSLGGINYGYTF. CDR3 bases: TGTGCCAGCAGCTTAGGGGGGATCAACTATGGCTACACCTTC.

The V gene is TRBV7-9, the J gene TRBJ2-2; D may be TRBD2 (5 bases). CDR1 SEHNR and CDR2 FQNEAQ come from the germline V gene (reference sequence). This CDR3 comprises 14 residues. The V end was cut by 5 bases, the J end by 1 base, with 8 bases between. CDR3 in amino acids: CASSRGQNTGELFF. The DNA for the CDR3 is TGTGCCAGCAGCCGGGGTCAGAACACCGGGGAGCTGTTTTTT.

The chain links TRBV12-3 or TRBV12-4 to TRBJ2-4; tentatively, D is TRBD2 (5 bases). V shed 6 bases and J shed 6 bases, with 12 bases lying between them. The CDR3 is 13 amino acids. The DNA for the CDR3 is TGTGCCAGCAGCGCCCTCGCGGGAAACATTCAGTACTTC. It encodes CASSALAGNIQYF.

CDR3 nucleotides: TGTGCCAGTAGTCTTACCTTACTAGCGGGAGTTAGCAATGAGCAGTTCTTC. Translated: CASSLTLLAGVSNEQFF. The chain uses TRBV19 and TRBJ2-1; the match to TRBD2 covers 11 bases. V was pared by 5 bases and J by 6 bases, with 12 bases of the junction left unmatched. The CDR3 runs to 17 residues. Germline CDR1 reads LNHDA; CDR2 reads SQIVND (reference sequence).

The table lists this clone with a few counts. The chain couples TRBV18 to TRBJ2-1; 10 bases align to TRBD2. After removal of 2 bases from V and 3 bases from J, the junction contained 4 bases not matched to a gene. Germline V CDR1 and CDR2: KGHSH, LQKENI. The CDR3 length is 16 residues. DNA of the CDR3: TGTGCCAGCTCACCAACTAGCGGGATGAACTACAATGAGCAGTTCTTC. Translated: CASSPTSGMNYNEQFF.

V and J are TRBV27 and TRBJ2-1; no definite D call. CDR1 is MNHEY and CDR2 is SMNVEV in the germline V gene (reference sequence). This CDR3 contains 12 residues. V shed 5 bases and J shed 12 bases, with 14 bases lying between them. The CDR3 DNA sequence: TGTGCCAGCAGTGCCAACATCGACGGGCAGTTCTTC. The encoded protein is CASSANIDGQFF.

The count of this clone is one. The V gene is TRBV7-9, the J gene TRBJ1-1; D gene unclear. V dropped 5 bases and J dropped 8 bases, with 9 bases sitting between them. The CDR3 totals 11 residues. The V gene's germline CDR1 is SEHNR and CDR2 FQNEAQ (reference sequence). The DNA of the CDR3 is TGTGCCAGCAGCCCGCGGACCGAAGCTTTCTTT. Translation: CASSPRTEAFF. The full variable domain, its missing parts supplied by reference TRBV7-9 and TRBJ1-1, is DTGVSQNPRHKITKRGQNVTFRCDPISEHNRLYWYRQTLGQGPEFLTYFQNEAQLEKSRLLSDRFSAERPKGSFSTLEIQRTEQGDSAMYLCASSPRTEAFFGQGTRLTVV.

V and J are TRBV18 and TRBJ2-7; 8 nucleotides match TRBD1. J was trimmed by 4 bases and V by 0 bases; bases with no gene match: 8. The length of the CDR3 is 16 residues. Per germline, CDR1 KGHSH and CDR2 LQKENI. In DNA, the CDR3 is TGTGCCAGCTCACCACCGGGGACAGGCCGGTTTTACGAGCAGTACTTC. Translation: CASSPPGTGRFYEQYF.

This chain connects TRBV28 to TRBJ1-2; TRBD1 matches 8 bases. Germline lookup yields CDR1 MDHEN and CDR2 SYDVKM. The V and J ends lost 3 bases and 3 bases, in that order; junction bases with no gene match: 6. The CDR3 loop spans 15 amino acids. The CDR3 DNA sequence: TGTGCCAGCAGTTTGGGGGCAGGGGGCGACTATGGCTACACCTTC. Translation gives CASSLGAGGDYGYTF.

The V gene is TRBV18, the J gene TRBJ2-7; TRBD1 matches at 7 bases. CDR3 length: 15 amino acids. V shed 4 bases, J shed 2 bases, and the junction held 8 bases outside the gene matches. Looked up from germline, CDR1 is KGHSH and CDR2 is LQKENI. This CDR3 reads CASSLLQGTTYEQYF. The CDR3 bases are TGTGCCAGCTCACTACTACAGGGGACAACCTACGAGCAGTACTTC.

The chain recombines TRBV18 with TRBJ2-2; a possible D gene is TRBD1 (6 bases). Germline lookup yields CDR1 KGHSH and CDR2 LQKENI. The CDR3 is made up of 13 amino acids. V was cut by 3 bases and J by 5 bases, with 7 bases left in between. CDR3 in amino acids: CASSPTGTGELFF. The CDR3 nucleotides read TGTGCCAGCTCACCCACAGGGACCGGGGAGCTGTTTTTT.

This chain connects TRBV7-2 to TRBJ2-7; D might be TRBD1 (6 bases). Trimming shortened V by 1 base and J by 2 bases, and 6 bases separated the two germline ends. The germline V gene encodes CDR1 SGHTA and CDR2 FQGNSA. The CDR3 is 13 amino acids. CDR3 nucleotide sequence: TGTGCCAGCAGCTTAGGGACAGCCTACGAGCAGTACTTC. Protein: CASSLGTAYEQYF.

The chain employs TRBV29-1 and TRBJ1-2, with no clear D. Germline values: CDR1 SQVTM, CDR2 ANQGSEA. The CDR3 sequence is 12 residues long. V was shortened by 6 bases and J by 2 bases, with 10 bases between the two germline ends. CDR3 loop: CSVSGQNYGYTF. The CDR3 nucleotides are TGCAGCGTGTCCGGGCAGAACTATGGCTACACCTTC.

Worth noting for this clone: At one end, the junction sequence differs from germline, possibly due to a read error. J is TRBJ2-7 and V is TRBV7-7; a weak D match, TRBD1 (5 bases). Per germline, CDR1 SSHAT and CDR2 FNYEAQ (reference sequence). This CDR3 region has 14 residues. The CDR3 loop is CASSLTVGAYEQYF. CDR3 coding DNA: TGTGCTAGCAGCTTGACAGTAGGGGCCTACGAGCAGTACTTC.

The chain joins TRBV18 to TRBJ2-5; D is possibly TRBD1 or TRBD2 (6 bases each). Trimming stripped 4 bases from V and 5 bases from J, with 20 bases between. The V gene's germline CDR1 is KGHSH and CDR2 LQKENI. The CDR3 consists of 16 residues. CDR3 in amino acids: CASSLPPQGRRETQYF. For the CDR3, the DNA is TGTGCCAGCTCACTCCCCCCGCAGGGGAGGCGGGAGACCCAGTACTTC.

The CDR3 is CASSLGSSSNQPQHF. CDR3 coding DNA: TGTGCCAGCAGCTTGGGGAGTTCTAGCAATCAGCCCCAGCATTTT. This rearrangement joins TRBV7-8 to TRBJ1-5, with no clear D. Germline CDR1 and CDR2: SGHVS and FQNEAQ. The CDR3 has 15 amino acids. Trimming cost V 3 bases and J 0 bases, with 9 bases left between them.

The chain has TRBV19 and TRBJ1-1; perhaps TRBD1 as D (5 bases). The CDR3 runs 14 residues. With 8 bases removed from V and 4 bases from J, the gap between germline ends came to 17 bases. Germline values: CDR1 LNHDA, CDR2 SQIVND (reference sequence). The CDR3 coding sequence is TGTGCCAGTGCCAAGTTGCGGGGACGCACTGAAGCTTTCTTT. The encoded protein is CASAKLRGRTEAFF.

The chain recombines TRBV7-9 with TRBJ2-1; 7 bases map to TRBD2. Trimming removed 7 bases from V and 8 bases from J; junction bases left unmatched: 8. Per germline, CDR1 SEHNR and CDR2 FQNEAQ (reference sequence). The CDR3 has 13 amino acids. The CDR3 here is CASKRPGGDEQFF. CDR3 in DNA: TGTGCCAGCAAGAGACCGGGGGGAGATGAGCAGTTCTTC.

This clone appeared a single time. V and J are TRBV28 and TRBJ2-1, with 15 bases aligning to TRBD2. There are 16 residues in the CDR3. V was clipped by 3 bases and J by 7 bases; unmatched bases: 4. The germline V gene has CDR1 MDHEN and CDR2 SYDVKM. The CDR3: CASSLGTSGRRNEQFF. As DNA, the CDR3 is TGTGCCAGCAGTTTGGGGACTAGCGGGAGGCGGAATGAGCAGTTCTTC.

The gene calls are TRBV2 and TRBJ2-1; possibly TRBD1 or TRBD2 for D (6 bases each). Per germline, CDR1 SNHLY and CDR2 FYNNEI. The CDR3 runs 14 residues. The V end was cut by 3 bases, the J end by 6 bases, with 12 bases between. The CDR3 bases are TGTGCCAGCAGTGACACGGGGGCTATCAATGAGCAGTTCTTC. The encoded protein is CASSDTGAINEQFF.

V gene TRBV7-8 combines with J gene TRBJ2-1, with 11 bases fitting TRBD2. The V and J ends lost 5 bases and 10 bases, in that order; junction bases with no gene match: 10. This CDR3 spans 15 amino acids. Germline-derived CDR1 and CDR2 are SGHVS and FQNEAQ. CDR3 protein: CASSQRGTSGGEQFF. CDR3 DNA: TGTGCCAGCAGCCAGAGGGGGACTAGCGGTGGAGAGCAGTTCTTC. Filled out from reference TRBV7-8 and TRBJ2-1, the complete variable domain reads GAGVSQSPRYKVAKRGQDVALRCDPISGHVSLFWYQQALGQGPEFLTYFQNEAQLDKSGLPSDRFFAERPEGSVSTLKIQRTQQEDSAVYLCASSQRGTSGGEQFFGPGTRLTVL.

The chain has TRBV11-2 and TRBJ1-2; maybe TRBD1 (5 bases). The CDR3 spans 14 residues. Trimming pared 5 bases from V and 4 bases from J, leaving 14 bases between. Germline V gene lookup returns CDR1 SGHAT and CDR2 FQNNGV. The CDR3 loop is CASSPGTDFYGYTF. CDR3 coding DNA: TGTGCCAGCAGCCCCGGGACGGACTTCTATGGCTACACCTTC.

This clone was seen a handful of times. The genes are TRBV29-1 and TRBJ1-2; 7 positions agree with TRBD1. The CDR3 is 16 amino acids. The V segment lost 0 bases and the J segment 3 bases; nucleotides outside the gene matches: 10. From germline, CDR1 is SQVTM and CDR2 ANQGSEA. CDR3 sequence (DNA): TGCAGCGTTGAAGATCGGGGACAGCCAACCGACTATGGCTACACCTTC. Translating it yields CSVEDRGQPTDYGYTF.

The chain employs TRBV28 and TRBJ2-3; possibly TRBD1 for D (6 bases). Per germline, CDR1 MDHEN and CDR2 SYDVKM. V was clipped by 6 bases and J by 3 bases, with 16 bases between them. The CDR3 is 15 amino acids. CDR3: CASSGDTGRTDTQYF. CDR3 DNA: TGTGCCAGCAGCGGGGACACTGGTAGGACAGATACGCAGTATTTT. The full variable domain, with the rest looked up from reference TRBV28 and TRBJ2-3, is DVKVTQSSRYLVKRTGEKVFLECVQDMDHENMFWYRQDPGLGLRLIYFSYDVKMKEKGDIPEGYSVSREKKERFSLILESASTNQTSMYLCASSGDTGRTDTQYFGPGTRLTVL.

The chain carries TRBV5-1 and TRBJ1-1, with D uncertain. Between the trimmed V and J ends, which lost 3 bases and 4 bases, there was a span of 13 bases. CDR3 length equals 14 residues. CDR1 is SGHRS and CDR2 is YFSETQ in the germline V gene. The CDR3 region has the DNA TGCGCCAGCAGCTCAACCGGGAGCAGCACTGAAGCTTTCTTT. This encodes CASSSTGSSTEAFF.

CDR3 protein: CASSFNPGHRAGEQYF. CDR3 nucleotide sequence: TGCGCCAGCAGCTTTAACCCAGGGCATCGGGCAGGGGAGCAGTACTTC. V gene TRBV5-1 combines with J gene TRBJ2-7, with a possible D match to TRBD1 (5 bases). The CDR3 has 16 residues. Trimming cost V 2 bases and J 7 bases, with 22 bases left between them. Germline V gene sequence: CDR1 SGHRS, CDR2 YFSETQ.

The genes are TRBV5-1 and TRBJ1-3; D uncertain. V shed 0 bases and J shed 0 bases, with 7 bases lying between them. Germline loops: CDR1 SGHRS, CDR2 YFSETQ. The CDR3 extends over 15 amino acids. CDR3 nucleotides: TGCGCCAGCAGCTTGGGACTGATCTCTGGAAACACCATATATTTT. Its protein is CASSLGLISGNTIYF.

The V gene is TRBV7-2, the J gene TRBJ2-1, with 10 bases that match TRBD2. The germline V gene has CDR1 SGHTA and CDR2 FQGNSA. J gave up 10 bases and V 1 base, and 13 bases lay outside the gene matches. CDR3 length: 17 residues. This CDR3 reads CASSLVASGSIGGEQFF. DNA of the CDR3: TGTGCCAGCAGCTTAGTCGCTAGCGGGAGCATAGGTGGGGAGCAGTTCTTC.